This note documents a single T cell receptor (beta chain) sequence. The assay was immunoSEQ multiplex PCR, and TCRdb's table has in-frame clones only and misses some. The sample comprises some 130,000 clones, 91% of which are singletons, and around 3% rests with the top ten. CDR3 length: 11 amino acids. Germline values: CDR1 LNHDA, CDR2 SQIVND (reference sequence). V lost 5 bases, J lost 1 base, and 2 bases lay in between. This sample was taken from a study of T cell responses to AZD1222 COVID-19 vaccine. The chain combines TRBV19 with TRBJ1-1; D gene unclear. The receptor was derived from an adult in good health. The sequencing used peripheral blood, collected on day 0 of AZD1222 vaccination. In DNA, the CDR3 is TGTGCCAGTAGTGGGAACACTGAAGCTTTCTTT. This translates into CASSGNTEAFF.